This passage covers 10 T cell receptor beta chains from one sample sequenced in a study of graft-versus-host responses after intestinal transplantation. Here immunoSEQ multiplex PCR was the method, and the copy in TCRdb shows in-frame clones only, minus some. The sample carries roughly 62,000 clones, around nine tenths recorded once. Sequencing was performed on PBMCs, taken around 120 days after intestinal transplantation. The receptors stem from a human patient who received an intestinal transplant, so some T cells may come from the graft donor.

Written as DNA, the CDR3 is TGCGCCAGCAGCTCCCAAGCTGCCTCCTACGAGCAGTACTTC. Protein product: CASSSQAASYEQYF. V gene TRBV5-1 combines with J gene TRBJ2-5; D ambiguous. The J call may be mistaken, given a closer DNA end match to TRBJ2-7. Germline V lookup: CDR1 SGHRS, CDR2 YFSETQ. This CDR3 region has 14 residues.

The V and J genes are TRBV10-3 and TRBJ2-1, with D possibly matching TRBD1 (6 bases). From germline, CDR1 is ENHRY and CDR2 SYGVKD. Trimming removed 8 bases at V and 0 bases at J, with 23 bases between. This CDR3 region has 18 residues. Here the CDR3 reads CAIGTTLRTGTSYNEQFF. The CDR3 nucleotides read TGTGCCATCGGCACGACCTTAAGAACAGGGACCTCCTACAATGAGCAGTTCTTC.

This clone was seen a few times. The chain has TRBV5-1 and TRBJ1-3; tentative D call: TRBD1 (5 bases). The CDR3 sequence is 16 residues long. Germline V gene sequence: CDR1 SGHRS, CDR2 YFSETQ. Trimming took 0 bases from V and 4 from J, leaving 14 bases between them. The DNA of the CDR3 is TGCGCCAGCAGCTTGGCCAGTGGGACGGGAGGAAACACCATATATTTT. The encoded protein is CASSLASGTGGNTIYF.

The rearrangement uses TRBV6-5 and TRBJ1-5, with a weak D call TRBD1 (5 bases). Between the trimmed V and J ends, which lost 2 bases and 0 bases, there was a span of 8 bases. Per germline, CDR1 MNHEY and CDR2 SVGAGI. This CDR3 spans 15 amino acids. As DNA, the CDR3 is TGTGCCAGCAGTTACCGGACATTTAGCAATCAGCCCCAGCATTTT. Amino acid sequence: CASSYRTFSNQPQHF.

The V gene is TRBV29-1, the J gene TRBJ2-7; D call uncertain. V lost 0 bases to trimming and J lost 2 bases, with 14 bases between them. CDR1 is SQVTM, CDR2 ANQGSEA, per germline. The CDR3 covers 15 residues. CDR3 sequence reads: CSVEEAGSSPYEQYF. The CDR3 DNA reads TGCAGCGTTGAAGAAGCAGGCTCAAGCCCCTACGAGCAGTACTTC.

The chain links TRBV11-2 to TRBJ2-3, with D unclear. The CDR3 is made up of 14 amino acids. Trimming pared 4 bases from V and 4 bases from J, leaving 12 bases between. CDR1 SGHAT and CDR2 FQNNGV come from the germline V gene. DNA for the CDR3: TGTGCCAGCAGCTCACCCCTCTGGGCAGATACGCAGTATTTT. This sequence encodes CASSSPLWADTQYF.

The rearrangement links TRBV10-3 to TRBJ1-5, with TRBD1 matching over 8 bases. Germline values: CDR1 ENHRY, CDR2 SYGVKD. With 0 bases clipped from V and 3 bases from J, the junction kept 16 bases outside the gene matches. This CDR3 has 20 amino acids. The CDR3 DNA reads TGTGCCATCAGTGAGTCTTCCCTGGACCGACAGGGGAACTCCAATCAGCCCCAGCATTTT. Its protein is CAISESSLDRQGNSNQPQHF.

The rearrangement uses TRBV9 and TRBJ2-2; tentative D call: TRBD2 (6 bases). This CDR3 comprises 16 residues. Trimming removed 4 bases at V and 2 bases at J, with 15 bases between. Per germline, CDR1 SGDLS and CDR2 YYNGEE. The CDR3: CASSLGTFFNTGELFF. In DNA, the CDR3 is TGTGCCAGCAGCCTAGGGACTTTTTTTAACACCGGGGAGCTGTTTTTT.

The rearrangement links TRBV4-1 to TRBJ1-1; D unresolved. CDR1 is MGHRA and CDR2 is YSYEKL in the germline V gene. The CDR3 is 16 amino acids. V was clipped by 2 bases and J by 0 bases, with 13 bases between them. The CDR3 is CASSQPGMRMNTEAFF. The CDR3 bases are TGCGCCAGCAGCCAACCGGGGATGAGGATGAACACTGAAGCTTTCTTT.

The chain has TRBV4-1 and TRBJ1-3; D call uncertain. V shed 1 base and J shed 0 bases, with 7 bases lying between them. In germline, CDR1 is MGHRA, CDR2 YSYEKL. This CDR3 spans 15 amino acids. CDR3 protein: CASSQASYSGNTIYF. For the CDR3, the DNA is TGCGCCAGCAGCCAAGCCTCTTACTCTGGAAACACCATATATTTT.